This T cell receptor beta chain was profiled in a study of blood T cell repertoires in COVID-19. Clones were sequenced by immunoSEQ multiplex PCR, and TCRdb holds only the in-frame ones, with some missing. This repertoire shows approximately 350,000 clones, about 90% found once; its top ten account for around 6%. Seattle patients were enrolled while actively infected and followed longitudinally. V lost 6 bases to trimming and J lost 7 bases; unmatched junction nucleotides: 5. This CDR3 has 14 residues. Germline V gives CDR1 WNHNN, CDR2 SYGVQD (reference sequence). The receptor was derived from a woman aged 45-65 years with COVID-19, enrolled during active disease. Sequenced material: peripheral blood. V is TRBV10-1 and J is TRBJ2-1, with 11 bases identical to TRBD2. CDR3 DNA sequence: TGCGCCAGCAGCCCTAGCGGGAGGATAAATGAGCAGTTCTTC. Protein: CASSPSGRINEQFF.